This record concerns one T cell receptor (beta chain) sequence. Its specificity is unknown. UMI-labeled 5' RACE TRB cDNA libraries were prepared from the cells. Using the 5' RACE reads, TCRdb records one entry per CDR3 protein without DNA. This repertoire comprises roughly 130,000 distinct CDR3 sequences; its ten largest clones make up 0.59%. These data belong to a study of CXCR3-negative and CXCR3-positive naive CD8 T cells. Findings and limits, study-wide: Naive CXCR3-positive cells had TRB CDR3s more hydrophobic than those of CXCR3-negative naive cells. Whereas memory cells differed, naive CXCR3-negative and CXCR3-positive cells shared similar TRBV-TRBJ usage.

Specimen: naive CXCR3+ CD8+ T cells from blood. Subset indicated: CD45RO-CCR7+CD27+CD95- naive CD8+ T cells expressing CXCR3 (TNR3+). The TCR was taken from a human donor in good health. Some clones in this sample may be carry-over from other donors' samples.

The CDR3 is CSVEGGPSYGYTF. The genes are TRBV29-1 and TRBJ1-2. The CDR3 is 13 amino acids. The germline V gene has CDR1 SQVTM and CDR2 ANQGSEA.